This TCR beta chain comes out of a study of T cells after yellow fever vaccination. The study, taken as a whole, reports: Of the clonotypes, a small share occurred in both CD4 and CD8 compartments. Clones from primary vaccination mostly reappeared after the booster (around 96% CD4, less than 90% CD8). The secondary response was weaker but peaked faster, day 5 versus 15.

This clonotype was picked up a small number of times. Its matching antigen is unknown. From germline, CDR1 is SGHDT and CDR2 YYEEEE. The CDR3 has 15 amino acids. The germline V and J ends were trimmed by 0 bases and 6 bases, with 14 bases remaining between them. UMIs were added to TCR cDNA along with a universal primer site when it was made by 5'RACE template switching. Via MiXCR, TCRdb re-called the 5' RACE reads, giving one row per CDR3 protein. Altogether hundreds of thousands of distinct CDR3 sequences are present, around a tenth being singletons, with the ten largest covering 18%. The chain uses TRBV5-6 and TRBJ2-3, with D uncertain. This clonotype was sampled from a man between 18 and 35 years old who received the YFV17D yellow fever vaccine. Here the sequenced sample was PBMCs, taken on the day of the first yellow fever vaccination. CDR3 sequence: CASSLAVGYGDTQYF. CDR3 nucleotide sequence: TGTGCCAGCAGCTTGGCCGTTGGGTACGGGGATACGCAGTATTTT.